One sample yielded the 18 T cell receptor beta chains listed below, sequenced in a study of early T cells in non-severe SARS-CoV-2 infection. TCRdb redid the calling of the 5' RACE reads with MiXCR, one entry per CDR3 protein. The sample lists 25,000 to 30,000 distinct CDR3 sequences, roughly 5.6% occurring once. The sample consisted of whole blood. Every receptor here comes from an adult who was a healthcare worker with PCR-confirmed SARS-CoV-2 infection or an uninfected control (not recorded which).

The chain has TRBV6-2 or TRBV6-3 and TRBJ2-3; 8 positions agree with TRBD2. The CDR3 sequence is 17 residues long. Trimming cost V 0 bases and J 2 bases; bases outside gene matches: 7. Germline loops: CDR1 MNHEY, CDR2 SVGEGT. In DNA form, the CDR3 reads TGTGCCAGCAGTTACTCGATAGCGGGGAGGGACACAGATACGCAGTATTTT. As protein: CASSYSIAGRDTDTQYF.

This clonotype was seen a handful of times. The CDR3 coding sequence is TGTGCCAGCAGCTCCGGGGCGGACGGAGCCACCGGGGAGCTGTTTTTT. The encoded protein is CASSSGADGATGELFF. This sequence joins TRBV7-8 and TRBJ2-2, with D perhaps assigned TRBD1 or TRBD2 (5 bases each). Germline CDR1 reads SGHVS; CDR2 reads FQNEAQ. The CDR3 consists of 16 residues. The V gene lost 4 bases and the J gene lost 4 bases, with 16 bases spanning the gap.

CDR3 bases: TGTGCCAGCAGCTTAGGGCAGGGTAACGAGCAGTACTTC. It encodes CASSLGQGNEQYF. The chain links TRBV7-9 to TRBJ2-7; D is perhaps TRBD1 (5 bases). Germline V gene sequence: CDR1 SEHNR, CDR2 FQNEAQ (reference sequence). The ends were cut back, 1 base at V and 5 bases at J, with 9 bases in the middle. The CDR3 spans 13 residues. Using reference TRBV7-9 and TRBJ2-7 for the parts outside the CDR3, the full variable domain is DTGVSQNPRHKITKRGQNVTFRCDPISEHNRLYWYRQTLGQGPEFLTYFQNEAQLEKSRLLSDRFSAERPKGSFSTLEIQRTEQGDSAMYLCASSLGQGNEQYFGPGTRLTVT.

As for this clonotype: Since a much larger clone is just one base distant, this may be a read error. CDR3 bases: TGTGCCAGCAGCTCCCCGGGTTCACACACAGATACGCAGTATTTT. This translates into CASSSPGSHTDTQYF. The rearrangement links TRBV7-9 to TRBJ2-3, with D uncertain. Trimming shortened V by 4 bases and J by 2 bases, and 13 bases separated the two germline ends. The CDR3 is 15 residues long. Germline V gene sequence: CDR1 SEHNR, CDR2 FQNEAQ (reference sequence).

This clonotype was recorded a few times. The chain recombines TRBV7-6 with TRBJ1-1; 9 bases agree with TRBD1. V lost 5 bases, J lost 6 bases, and 7 bases stayed unmatched. CDR3 size: 14 residues. Germline V gene lookup returns CDR1 SGHVS and CDR2 FNYEAQ. This chain's CDR3 is CASSQMDRGAEAFF. CDR3 nucleotides: TGTGCCAGCAGCCAGATGGACAGGGGAGCTGAAGCTTTCTTT.

The sample holds many counts of this clonotype. The chain uses TRBV7-2 and TRBJ2-6; 8 bases are a match to TRBD1. Trimming took 2 bases from V and 0 from J; bases not matched to a gene: 12. Germline V gene sequence: CDR1 SGHTA, CDR2 FQGNSA. CDR3 length: 20 amino acids. DNA of the CDR3: TGTGCCAGCAGCTTATTCCGCTGGGACAGGTTATCCTCTGGGGCCAACGTCCTGACTTTC. Amino acid sequence: CASSLFRWDRLSSGANVLTF.

This chain links TRBV7-2 with TRBJ1-2, with TRBD1 matching over 8 bases. Unmatched junction bases numbered 10, after V lost 5 bases and J lost 8 bases. In germline, CDR1 is SGHTA, CDR2 FQGNSA. CDR3 size: 14 residues. CDR3 nucleotide sequence: TGTGCCAGCAGCCAAATGACTCAGGGGGCCGGCTACACCTTC. Translation gives CASSQMTQGAGYTF. Drawing the rest from reference TRBV7-2 and TRBJ1-2, the complete variable domain is GAGVSQSPSNKVTEKGKDVELRCDPISGHTALYWYRQSLGQGLEFLIYFQGNSAPDKSGLPSDRFSAERTGGSVSTLTIQRTQQEDSAVYLCASSQMTQGAGYTFGSGTRLTVV.

The sample holds a few counts of this clonotype. The V gene is TRBV12-3 or TRBV12-4, the J gene TRBJ2-3, with 11 bases identical to TRBD2. CDR3 length equals 14 residues. The ends lost 5 bases at V and 4 bases at J; junction bases unmatched: 2. The CDR3 DNA is TGTGCCAGCAGTCTTAGCGGGGGGGCAGATACGCAGTATTTT. Translation gives CASSLSGGADTQYF.

V and J are TRBV6-6 and TRBJ2-1, with 13 bases matching TRBD2. Per the germline V gene, CDR1 is MNHNY and CDR2 is SVGAGI (reference sequence). V shed 3 bases, J shed 11 bases, and the junction held 7 bases outside the gene matches. The CDR3 is made up of 15 amino acids. The DNA for the CDR3 is TGTGCCAGCAGTTATGCCGGGACTAGCGGGAACAAGCAGTTCTTC. Translated, it gives CASSYAGTSGNKQFF.

This chain connects TRBV5-4 to TRBJ2-7; 8 bases map to TRBD2. V lost 3 bases, J lost 3 bases, and 5 bases stayed unmatched. The CDR3 consists of 14 residues. Germline V gene sequence: CDR1 SGHNT, CDR2 YYREEE (reference sequence). This CDR3 reads CASSSIRGGYEQYF. In nucleotides, the CDR3 is TGTGCCAGCAGCTCCATTCGGGGGGGCTACGAGCAGTACTTC. Complete variable domain (other parts from reference TRBV5-4 and TRBJ2-7): ETGVTQSPTHLIKTRGQQVTLRCSSQSGHNTVSWYQQALGQGPQFIFQYYREEENGRGNFPPRFSGLQFPNYSSELNVNALELDDSALYLCASSSIRGGYEQYFGPGTRLTVT.

This clonotype was counted at least ten times. The J gene is TRBJ2-3, the V gene TRBV30; 7 bases fit TRBD2. J gave up 5 bases and V 2 bases, and 7 bases lay outside the gene matches. This CDR3 has 14 residues. The germline V gene has CDR1 GTSNPN and CDR2 SVGIG (reference sequence). The chain's CDR3 is CAWSSSGVEDTQYF. DNA for the CDR3: TGTGCCTGGAGTTCGAGCGGGGTTGAAGATACGCAGTATTTT.

This clonotype was seen ten or more times. This chain uses TRBV12-3 or TRBV12-4 with TRBJ2-3; 15 bases map to TRBD2. V trimming: 2 bases; J trimming: 0 bases; junction bases outside the gene matches: 3. The CDR3 has 18 residues. CDR3 sequence: CASSLRTSGGASTDTQYF. CDR3 DNA sequence: TGTGCCAGCAGTTTACGGACTAGCGGGGGGGCCAGCACAGATACGCAGTATTTT.

This chain connects TRBV18 to TRBJ2-2; TRBD2 aligns across 7 bases. After removal of 0 bases from V and 3 bases from J, the junction contained 7 bases not matched to a gene. This CDR3 has 17 residues. The germline V gene has CDR1 KGHSH and CDR2 LQKENI. The CDR3 sequence: CASSPPGMSGDTGELFF. CDR3 sequence (DNA): TGTGCCAGCTCACCACCGGGGATGAGCGGGGACACCGGGGAGCTGTTTTTT.

This chain uses TRBV20-1 with TRBJ2-7; D possibly matches TRBD1 or TRBD2 (5 bases each). Per germline, CDR1 DFQATT and CDR2 SNEGSKA (reference sequence). The CDR3 is 14 residues long. V was cut by 0 bases and J by 3 bases, with 12 bases left in between. The CDR3 coding sequence is TGCAGTGCTAGAGATGCAGTGGGGGTCTACGAGCAGTACTTC. It is translated as CSARDAVGVYEQYF.

The J gene is TRBJ2-2, the V gene TRBV28; 7 bases match TRBD2. Trimming removed 2 bases from V and 7 bases from J; junction bases left unmatched: 4. From germline, CDR1 is MDHEN and CDR2 SYDVKM. This CDR3 is 14 amino acids long. This chain's CDR3 is CASSLAGAIGELFF. DNA for the CDR3: TGTGCCAGCAGTTTAGCGGGAGCAATCGGGGAGCTGTTTTTT.

This clonotype was counted a few times. The V call is TRBV6-6, the J call TRBJ1-6, with D maybe TRBD1 (6 bases). Germline CDR1 reads MNHNY; CDR2 reads SVGAGI (reference sequence). V shed 4 bases and J shed 10 bases, with 17 bases lying between them. This CDR3 is 15 amino acids long. CDR3 DNA sequence: TGTGCCAGCAGTTCCTTGACAGGAACCGGATCACCCCTCCACTTT. Amino acid sequence: CASSSLTGTGSPLHF.

The table lists this clonotype with many counts. The CDR3 DNA is TGTGCCAGCACCGGGACTAGCGGTACCCAAGAGACCCAGTACTTC. This codes for CASTGTSGTQETQYF. The rearrangement links TRBV28 to TRBJ2-5; 11 nucleotides align to TRBD2. Trimming at V came to 7 bases and at J to 1 base, leaving 5 bases not matched to a gene. Germline CDR1 MDHEN, CDR2 SYDVKM. CDR3 length: 15 amino acids. The full variable domain, in which reference TRBV28 and TRBJ2-5 provide the parts outside the CDR3, is DVKVTQSSRYLVKRTGEKVFLECVQDMDHENMFWYRQDPGLGLRLIYFSYDVKMKEKGDIPEGYSVSREKKERFSLILESASTNQTSMYLCASTGTSGTQETQYFGPGTRLLVL.

This clonotype was seen ten or more times. The CDR3 DNA is TGTGCCAGCAACCCGCCGGGACAGCAGAAAGAGACCCAGTACTTC. The encoded protein is CASNPPGQQKETQYF. V gene TRBV28 combines with J gene TRBJ2-5; 7 bases agree with TRBD1. Trimming removed 7 bases from V and 3 bases from J; junction bases left unmatched: 11. There are 15 residues in the CDR3. Germline V lookup: CDR1 MDHEN, CDR2 SYDVKM.